This passage covers 24 T cell receptor beta chains from one sample sequenced in a study of T cell responses to AZD1222 COVID-19 vaccine. TCRdb's table, derived via immunoSEQ multiplex PCR, lists solely in-frame clones and lacks some. This sample yields about 160,000 clones, of which about nine tenths are seen a single time; about 3.8% belongs to the top ten. The starting material was peripheral blood, obtained 28 days after the second AZD1222 dose. The receptor source for this set is an adult who received the AZD1222 COVID-19 vaccine.

This CDR3 reads CASSYSRVGAARRGYTF. The DNA for the CDR3 is TGTGCCAGCAGTTACTCGAGGGTGGGTGCGGCCCGGCGGGGCTACACCTTC. The chain joins TRBV6-2 or TRBV6-3 to TRBJ1-2; unclear D gene. The CDR3 is made up of 17 amino acids. Germline assignment: CDR1 MNHEY and CDR2 SVGEGT. V lost 0 bases to trimming and J lost 8 bases, with 22 bases between them.

The chain uses TRBV11-2 and TRBJ1-6; 10 bases are a match to TRBD1. This CDR3 contains 15 residues. The germline V gene encodes CDR1 SGHAT and CDR2 FQNNGV. Trimming at V came to 5 bases and at J to 10 bases, leaving 8 bases not matched to a gene. Here the CDR3 DNA reads TGTGCCAGCAGCCGGGACAGGGGATTTAGGTCACCCCTCCACTTT. It specifies CASSRDRGFRSPLHF. Variable domain in full (rest from reference TRBV11-2 and TRBJ1-6): EAGVAQSPRYKIIEKRQSVAFWCNPISGHATLYWYQQILGQGPKLLIQFQNNGVVDDSQLPKDRFSAERLKGVDSTLKIQPAKLEDSAVYLCASSRDRGFRSPLHFGNGTRLTVT.

This chain links TRBV5-4 with TRBJ2-2; D not certain. Germline V gene sequence: CDR1 SGHNT, CDR2 YYREEE (reference sequence). V lost 3 bases and J 1 base, leaving 7 bases between the germline ends. CDR3 length equals 14 residues. The CDR3 DNA reads as TGTGCCAGCAGCTCAGCACGGAACACCGGGGAGCTGTTTTTT. Its protein product is CASSSARNTGELFF.

The CDR3 coding sequence is TGTGCCAGCAGCTCGACAGGGGGTGGCTATGGCTACACCTTC. Residues: CASSSTGGGYGYTF. The chain uses TRBV7-8 and TRBJ1-2; TRBD1 agrees at 9 bases. V was clipped by 4 bases and J by 4 bases; unmatched bases: 4. Germline V gene sequence: CDR1 SGHVS, CDR2 FQNEAQ. The length of the CDR3 is 14 residues. Based on the CDR3 plus reference TRBV7-8 and TRBJ1-2, the full variable domain is GAGVSQSPRYKVAKRGQDVALRCDPISGHVSLFWYQQALGQGPEFLTYFQNEAQLDKSGLPSDRFFAERPEGSVSTLKIQRTQQEDSAVYLCASSSTGGGYGYTFGSGTRLTVV.

This clone was detected only once. This chain joins TRBV10-2 and TRBJ1-2; 11 nucleotides match TRBD1. Germline assignment: CDR1 WSHSY and CDR2 SAAADI. The CDR3 covers 14 residues. V was clipped by 3 bases and J by 6 bases; unmatched bases: 3. The chain's CDR3 is CASSDGTGGDGYTF. In nucleotides, the CDR3 is TGCGCCAGCAGTGACGGGACAGGGGGGGATGGCTACACCTTC.

This clone was seen more than once but under ten times. The chain links TRBV12-3 or TRBV12-4 to TRBJ2-1, with D possibly TRBD1 on 6 matching bases. This CDR3 has 12 amino acids. V was trimmed by 6 bases and J by 8 bases, leaving 11 bases between them. The CDR3 spells CASSSEGDEQFF. As DNA, the CDR3 is TGTGCCAGCAGCTCCGAGGGGGATGAGCAGTTCTTC.

The chain employs TRBV5-1 and TRBJ1-6; weak D call: TRBD1 (6 bases). Germline V gives CDR1 SGHRS, CDR2 YFSETQ. V lost 1 base to trimming and J lost 10 bases, with 15 bases between them. This CDR3 is built from 15 residues. CDR3 DNA: TGCGCCAGCAGCTTGTTAAGCGGGGGCGAATCACCCCTCCACTTT. It yields the protein CASSLLSGGESPLHF.

This chain links TRBV7-9 with TRBJ1-1; tentative D call: TRBD1 (6 bases). Germline V gene data show CDR1 as SEHNR and CDR2 as FQNEAQ (reference sequence). Trimming removed 5 bases at V and 1 base at J, with 11 bases between. The CDR3 totals 14 residues. CDR3 sequence reads: CASSLGGGNTEAFF. The CDR3 bases are TGTGCCAGCAGCCTTGGAGGGGGGAACACTGAAGCTTTCTTT.

This sequence joins TRBV29-1 and TRBJ2-3, with no clear D. Germline CDR1 is SQVTM and CDR2 is ANQGSEA. The length of the CDR3 is 13 residues. V lost 6 bases and J 4 bases, leaving 14 bases between the germline ends. The CDR3 DNA reads as TGCAGCGTAGTCCATAGGGCGGCAGATACGCAGTATTTT. Translating gives CSVVHRAADTQYF.

V usage is TRBV6-5 and J usage is TRBJ1-5; the match to TRBD1 covers 10 bases. V was clipped by 5 bases and J by 3 bases; unmatched bases: 4. The CDR3 is 15 residues long. Germline V CDR1 and CDR2: MNHEY, SVGAGI. In DNA form, the CDR3 reads TGTGCCAGCAGTAGACAGGGGGCCGCCAATCAGCCCCAGCATTTT. Translating gives CASSRQGAANQPQHF.

This clone has just a few counts. V gene TRBV19 combines with J gene TRBJ2-1; perhaps TRBD1 as D (5 bases). The germline V gene encodes CDR1 LNHDA and CDR2 SQIVND (reference sequence). Deletions cut 7 bases from V and 6 bases from J, with 22 bases between. CDR3 length equals 16 residues. The CDR3 is CASTKGELWVPNEQFF. CDR3 bases: TGTGCCAGTACCAAAGGGGAACTATGGGTACCCAATGAGCAGTTCTTC.

V and J are TRBV5-1 and TRBJ1-1; 7 positions match TRBD1. This CDR3 is built from 14 residues. CDR1 SGHRS and CDR2 YFSETQ come from the germline V gene. The trim removed 2 bases at V and 7 bases at J, leaving 8 bases unmatched. CDR3 sequence reads: CASSLGGRGSEAFF. The CDR3 nucleotides read TGCGCCAGCAGCTTAGGGGGCCGGGGGAGTGAAGCTTTCTTT.

The chain couples TRBV19 to TRBJ1-2; D not certain. Germline V gene data show CDR1 as LNHDA and CDR2 as SQIVND (reference sequence). This CDR3 spans 17 amino acids. The ends were cut back, 0 bases at V and 0 bases at J, with 14 bases in the middle. This CDR3 is CASSIDLGGRTNYGYTF. In nucleotides, the CDR3 is TGTGCCAGTAGTATAGATCTCGGCGGACGGACTAACTATGGCTACACCTTC.

The chain couples TRBV18 to TRBJ1-2; the D gene is possibly TRBD1 (6 bases). Germline CDR1 KGHSH, CDR2 LQKENI. The CDR3 length is 15 residues. Trimming removed 2 bases from V and 3 bases from J, with 13 bases in between. CDR3 in DNA: TGTGCCAGCTCACCAACCCAGACAGGCGACTATGGCTACACCTTC. Translation gives CASSPTQTGDYGYTF.

The V call is TRBV5-4, the J call TRBJ2-2, with TRBD2 matching 11 bases. With 4 bases clipped from V and 5 bases from J, the junction kept 4 bases outside the gene matches. From germline, CDR1 is SGHNT and CDR2 YYREEE (reference sequence). CDR3 length: 15 amino acids. The CDR3 DNA sequence: TGTGCCAGCAGCAAATGGACTAGCGGGACCGGGGAGCTGTTTTTT. Amino acids: CASSKWTSGTGELFF. Based on the CDR3 plus reference TRBV5-4 and TRBJ2-2, the full variable domain is ETGVTQSPTHLIKTRGQQVTLRCSSQSGHNTVSWYQQALGQGPQFIFQYYREEENGRGNFPPRFSGLQFPNYSSELNVNALELDDSALYLCASSKWTSGTGELFFGEGSRLTVL.

The chain recombines TRBV19 with TRBJ2-1, with TRBD2 identical over 7 bases. The trim removed 10 bases at V and 0 bases at J, leaving 0 bases unmatched. This CDR3 has 12 residues. Looked up from germline, CDR1 is LNHDA and CDR2 is SQIVND (reference sequence). The CDR3: CATGGSYNEQFF. The CDR3, as DNA: TGTGCCACGGGGGGCTCCTACAATGAGCAGTTCTTC.

This chain links TRBV13 with TRBJ1-3; unclear D gene. The CDR3 has 15 amino acids. Per the germline V gene, CDR1 is PRHDT and CDR2 is FYEKMQ (reference sequence). Trimming pared 0 bases from V and 2 bases from J, leaving 8 bases between. The CDR3 region has the DNA TGTGCCAGCAGCTTAGGCGTGAGTGCTGGAAACACCATATATTTT. Protein product: CASSLGVSAGNTIYF. The full variable domain, its missing parts supplied by reference TRBV13 and TRBJ1-3, is AAGVIQSPRHLIKEKRETATLKCYPIPRHDTVYWYQQGPGQDPQFLISFYEKMQSDKGSIPDRFSAQQFSDYHSELNMSSLELGDSALYFCASSLGVSAGNTIYFGEGSWLTVV.

The chain carries TRBV19 and TRBJ1-1; D is undetermined. Trimming pared 5 bases from V and 1 base from J, leaving 17 bases between. The CDR3 sequence is 16 residues long. The germline CDR1 and CDR2 sequences are LNHDA and SQIVND (reference sequence). CDR3 amino acids: CASSPSPGAPNTEAFF. CDR3 in DNA: TGTGCCAGTAGTCCGAGCCCCGGAGCACCGAACACTGAAGCTTTCTTT. Variable domain in full (rest from reference TRBV19 and TRBJ1-1): DGGITQSPKYLFRKEGQNVTLSCEQNLNHDAMYWYRQDPGQGLRLIYYSQIVNDFQKGDIAEGYSVSREKKESFPLTVTSAQKNPTAFYLCASSPSPGAPNTEAFFGQGTRLTVV.

The gene calls are TRBV11-2 and TRBJ1-6; D gene ambiguous. The V end lost 0 bases, the J end lost 7 bases, and 10 bases lay between the germline ends. This CDR3 comprises 15 residues. Germline-derived CDR1 and CDR2 are SGHAT and FQNNGV. This chain's CDR3 is CASSLDPGANSPLHF. In DNA form, the CDR3 reads TGTGCCAGCAGCTTAGATCCAGGCGCGAATTCACCCCTCCACTTT.

The chain uses TRBV5-1 and TRBJ1-2; D not resolved. The germline V and J ends were trimmed by 2 bases and 3 bases, with 11 bases remaining between them. This CDR3 has 14 amino acids. CDR1 is SGHRS, CDR2 YFSETQ, per germline. As DNA, the CDR3 is TGCGCCAGCAGCTTCACGGGTTTCGACTATGGCTACACCTTC. This encodes CASSFTGFDYGYTF.

The rearrangement joins TRBV4-1 to TRBJ2-7; TRBD1 matches 10 bases. The ends lost 1 base at V and 7 bases at J; junction bases unmatched: 16. The CDR3 covers 18 residues. Germline CDR1 reads MGHRA; CDR2 reads YSYEKL. The CDR3 sequence: CASSQGWGSGTGALEQYF. CDR3 coding DNA: TGCGCCAGCAGCCAAGGTTGGGGTTCCGGGACAGGGGCTCTGGAGCAGTACTTC.

This chain joins TRBV5-1 and TRBJ2-1, with D possibly TRBD2 on 5 matching bases. This CDR3 spans 16 amino acids. The germline V gene encodes CDR1 SGHRS and CDR2 YFSETQ. V gave up 1 base and J gave up 1 base, with 12 bases separating them. CDR3 sequence reads: CASSLRVARSYNEQFF. The CDR3 nucleotides are TGCGCCAGCAGCTTGCGGGTAGCGAGGTCCTACAATGAGCAGTTCTTC.

V gene TRBV29-1 combines with J gene TRBJ1-2; no clear D gene. The germline gives CDR1 SQVTM, CDR2 ANQGSEA. Deletions cut 8 bases from V and 3 bases from J, with 10 bases between. This CDR3 is built from 11 residues. The DNA of the CDR3 is TGCAGCTCCGGGCATTACTATGGCTACACCTTC. This translates into CSSGHYYGYTF.

This clone was seen a single time. A junction end diverges from the germline sequence, so it may reflect a read error. This chain joins TRBV7-6 and TRBJ2-1, with 8 nucleotides matching TRBD2. The germline V gene has CDR1 SGHVS and CDR2 FNYEAQ. This CDR3 comprises 13 residues. The CDR3 loop reads CASSLGEAGGMVF. The CDR3 DNA reads TGTGCCAGCAGCTTAGGGGAGGCGGGGGGAATGGTCTTC.